Listed below are T cell receptor beta chains from one sample, sequenced in a study of blood T cells in healthy people across ages. TCRdb reanalysed the 5' RACE reads using MiXCR and keeps one entry per CDR3 protein. In the table there are roughly 730,000 distinct CDR3 sequences, roughly three fifths of which are singletons. Sequencing used blood. These TCRs come from a man between 35 and 55 years old in good health. The CDR3 runs from the conserved cysteine through the conserved F or W. D genes are given only for firm matches. Size values are once, few and many counts, or a class for expanded clones, and some rows have none.

TRBV5-1,.,few,TRBJ2-7,CASSFFGGSLTYEQYF,TGCGCCAGCAGCTTTTTCGGTGGGAGTCTCACCTACGAGCAGTACTTC
TRBV15,TRBD2,.,TRBJ2-1,CATSRDKLAVYEQFF,TGTGCCACCAGCAGAGATAAACTAGCGGTATACGAGCAGTTCTTC
TRBV29-1,.,many,TRBJ2-5,CSVEGVPQNQETQYF,TGCAGCGTTGAAGGGGTACCACAGAACCAAGAGACCCAGTACTTC
TRBV5-6,TRBD2,few,TRBJ2-1,CASSFPKRGLGEQFF,TGTGCCAGCAGCTTCCCCAAGCGGGGTTTAGGTGAGCAGTTCTTC
TRBV20-1,.,few,TRBJ2-4,CSACLVAGVKEDIQYF,TGCAGTGCCTGCCTTGTGGCAGGTGTAAAGGAAGACATTCAGTACTTC
TRBV9,.,.,TRBJ2-1,CASSVRGTITFSEQFF,TGTGCCAGCAGCGTACGAGGGACCATTACTTTTAGTGAGCAGTTCTTC
TRBV28,.,.,TRBJ1-2,CASRMVGYTF,TGTGCCAGCAGGATGGTGGGCTACACCTTC
TRBV6-5,.,.,TRBJ2-1,CASRRGARDRINEQFF,TGTGCCAGCAGGAGAGGAGCGCGGGACCGGATCAATGAGCAGTTCTTC
TRBV6-4,TRBD2,few,TRBJ2-1,CASSDRVGGNEQFF,TGTGCCAGCAGTGACCGAGTGGGAGGGAATGAGCAGTTCTTC
TRBV7-2,TRBD2,.,TRBJ2-7,CASSANGLAGGPRWEQYF,TGTGCCAGCAGCGCGAACGGACTAGCGGGAGGGCCGAGGTGGGAGCAGTACTTC
TRBV10-3,.,.,TRBJ2-6,CAARGRHSGANVLTF,TGTGCCGCGCGGGGCAGACACTCTGGGGCCAACGTCCTGACTTTC
TRBV4-2,.,few,TRBJ2-7,CASSKGRGGQNSYEQYF,TGTGCCAGCAGCAAAGGGAGAGGGGGTCAAAACTCCTACGAGCAGTACTTC
TRBV6-5,.,.,TRBJ1-5,CASKTKKASNQPQHF,TGTGCCAGCAAAACAAAGAAGGCGAGCAATCAGCCCCAGCATTTT
TRBV12-3/TRBV12-4,.,many,TRBJ2-4,CASSYPQGLSALAKNIQYF,TGTGCCAGCAGTTACCCCCAGGGACTCTCCGCCCTAGCCAAAAACATTCAGTACTTC
TRBV18,.,few,TRBJ1-2,CASSTTSHGYTF,TGTGCCAGCTCAACTACTAGCCATGGCTACACCTTC
TRBV10-3,TRBD2,.,TRBJ2-7,CAINPSGSKDEQYF,TGTGCCATCAACCCAAGCGGGAGTAAAGACGAGCAGTACTTC
TRBV7-3,TRBD1,few,TRBJ2-7,CASSEYRGTEQYF,TGTGCCAGCAGCGAGTACAGGGGAACCGAGCAGTACTTC
TRBV20-1,TRBD2,.,TRBJ2-7,CSARQGLAGDIYYEQYF,TGCAGTGCTAGACAGGGACTAGCGGGAGACATTTACTACGAGCAGTACTTC
TRBV29-1,TRBD2,.,TRBJ2-7,CSVVARRAGSYEQYF,TGCAGCGTGGTAGCCAGGAGAGCGGGGTCCTACGAGCAGTACTTC
TRBV27,TRBD1,.,TRBJ2-7,CASSQGQGRYNEQYF,TGTGCCAGCAGTCAGGGACAGGGTAGATACAATGAGCAGTACTTC
TRBV7-9,.,.,TRBJ2-1,CASSSTDRLHNEQFF,TGTGCCAGCAGCTCCACAGACAGGCTCCACAATGAGCAGTTCTTC
TRBV5-1,TRBD2,.,TRBJ2-1,CASSLGASGGANEQFF,TGCGCCAGCAGCCTGGGGGCTAGCGGGGGGGCGAATGAGCAGTTCTTC
TRBV6-1,TRBD2,few,TRBJ2-5,CASRQGLAGEARRGETQYF,TGTGCCAGCAGGCAGGGACTAGCGGGAGAGGCTAGAAGGGGAGAGACCCAGTACTTC
TRBV5-1,.,few,TRBJ1-4,CASSLGTPGEKLFF,TGCGCCAGCAGCCTAGGGACCCCCGGGGAAAAACTGTTTTTT
TRBV7-3,TRBD1,.,TRBJ2-6,CASSLTPLGRRRGPSSGANVLTF,TGTGCCAGCAGCTTAACCCCTTTAGGCAGGAGAAGGGGGCCTAGCTCTGGGGCCAACGTCCTGACTTTC
TRBV3-1,.,few,TRBJ1-2,CASSQAEVYGYTF,TGTGCCAGCAGCCAGGCGGAGGTGTATGGCTACACCTTC
TRBV5-1,.,.,TRBJ2-5,CASSWDPQETQYF,TGCGCCAGCAGCTGGGACCCCCAAGAGACCCAGTACTTC
TRBV7-9,.,few,TRBJ2-3,CASRAGGTDTQYF,TGTGCCAGCAGAGCGGGTGGCACAGATACGCAGTATTTT
TRBV28,.,.,TRBJ2-7,CASSLSFQTRYF,TGTGCCAGCAGTTTGAGTTTCCAGACAAGGTACTTC
TRBV7-2,.,few,TRBJ2-1,CASSSRQASDEQFF,TGTGCCAGCAGCAGCCGACAGGCCTCAGATGAGCAGTTCTTC
TRBV25-1,.,once,TRBJ1-1,CASSDTGTLLPEAFF,TGTGCCAGCAGTGATACCGGGACCCTACTACCTGAAGCTTTCTTT
TRBV5-1,.,.,TRBJ2-5,CASSLDPLSAQETQYF,TGCGCCAGCAGCTTGGATCCCCTATCCGCCCAAGAGACCCAGTACTTC
TRBV6-2/TRBV6-3,TRBD2,few,TRBJ2-7,CATRRTSGTGEQYF,TGTGCCACCAGACGGACTAGCGGGACAGGCGAGCAGTACTTC
TRBV3-1,TRBD2,few,TRBJ2-1,CASSRGLADNEQFF,TGTGCCAGCAGCCGCGGACTAGCGGACAATGAGCAGTTCTTC
TRBV10-3,TRBD2,few,TRBJ2-7,CAIMTGGSYEQYF,TGTGCCATCATGACGGGAGGGTCCTACGAGCAGTACTTC
TRBV29-1,.,.,TRBJ1-1,CSVVEGRPNTEAFF,TGCAGCGTGGTCGAAGGACGGCCGAACACTGAAGCTTTCTTT
TRBV12-3/TRBV12-4,TRBD2,.,TRBJ2-3,CASSPWTSSDTQYF,TGTGCCAGCAGCCCATGGACTAGTTCAGATACGCAGTATTTT